The text below deals with one T cell receptor (beta chain). The sample holds one count of this clone. Its antigen is currently not known. Per-base qualities were not stored, and no clone one base away is much larger. The CDR3 covers 16 residues, taking in both the cysteine and the phenylalanine. Left in the record is the CDR3 DNA by itself, 48 bases read in frame from the first base. V has 4 bases trimmed and J has 6 bases trimmed; junction bases matching no gene number 9. The germline V gene yields SNHLY for CDR1 and FYNNEI for CDR2. The library was prepared using the immunoSEQ multiplex PCR assay. Each sample was run at survey resolution as two replicates of roughly 200 ng apiece, for a total of around 400 ng of DNA. Using multiplex PCR primers aimed at V and J genes, the hsTCRB kit picked up rearranged TCRB sequences in genomic DNA. The first PCR used the QIAGEN Multiplex PCR Kit for 25 to 40 cycles to amplify the CDR3 region. An approximately 8-cycle second PCR added sample barcodes and Illumina adapters to each replicate. Pooled libraries were quantified with a QuantStudio 6 and the KAPA library quantification kit. Around 16 pM of pooled libraries was sequenced on an Illumina MiSeq using 156-cycle single-end reads and a 15-cycle index read. The study's processing was this. VDJdb annotation flagged less than 2% of over 150,000 unique clonotypes as previously reported viral-epitope-specific. Raw reads were processed into normalized, annotated TCRB repertoires with the immunoSEQ Data Assistant and immunoSEQ Analyzer. Clonotype analysis used the immunarch R package version 0.6.5 and BioAnalyzer. Richness was estimated after downsampling every repertoire to the clone count of the smallest repertoire. Clonotypes were sorted into expanded, contracted or novel categories with Fisher's exact tests, where novel meant the clonotype had zero frequency before treatment. Significantly changed CDR3 beta sequences were clustered with GLIPH2 using simulation_depth=1000 and kmer_min_depth=3, and CDR3s shorter than five residues were excluded. Imported from immuneACCESS, the table was reduced by TCRdb to in-frame sequences with V and J called. These copies leave out some clones; in studies compared against another copy, an unresolved V gene accounts for under half, and the cause of the remainder is not known. V and J calls and clone size come straight from that table; D and trimming were deduced from the DNA. The table for this sample lists about 2,800 clones; 82% of them were counted only once. The ten largest clones add up to approximately 30% of the sample.

T-cell subsets were not sorted, and bulk bone marrow was analyzed instead. Bone marrow from about a dozen myelodysplastic syndrome patients was immunosequenced for TCR beta CDR3 regions before and after hypomethylating agent therapy. To track the repertoire longitudinally, every patient provided one baseline bone marrow along with two to three bone marrows taken at different post-treatment timepoints. Genomic DNA was extracted from whole bone marrow, and quality was checked by TapeStation, NanoDrop OneC and PicoGreen assays. The record originates from a study of hypomethylating agent response in myelodysplastic syndrome (dated by TCRdb to 2020 to 2023). With regard to the full study: Patients were treated with the hypomethylating agents azacitidine (8 of 11) or decitabine (3 of 11). Four or five patients did not respond, whereas roughly 6 responded with either complete response or hematologic improvement. Patients had a mean age of approximately 69 +/- 5.7 years, and a diploid cytogenetic profile was the most common. Response was defined as complete response or hematologic improvement, and patients meeting neither criterion were classed as non-responders. Among the myelodysplastic syndrome patients in the cohort, about 9 were male and 2 were female. TET2 was the most frequent mutation, present in 5 of 11 patients.

Beyond this particular receptor, the publication reports: Whether the shared GLIPH2 clusters possibly recognize novel MDS antigens was not confirmed and still needs to be tested experimentally. No significant change in richness, rarefaction diversity or clonality was detected after hypomethylating agent treatment, either across all patients or within response groups. The cohort was small, with only 10 to 12 patients analyzed. Age matching of healthy control donors to MDS patients was not performed, and the MDS versus healthy comparison could have been impacted by this lack of age matching. Novel clonotypes emerged more often in responders, while non-responders showed more contracted clonotypes after treatment.

The chain couples TRBV2 to TRBJ2-1, with 10 bases in between that match TRBD2. This clonotype was sampled from a human donor with myelodysplastic syndrome. The sample consisted of bone marrow, taken before or after starting hypomethylating agent treatment for myelodysplastic syndrome (not recorded which). The CDR3 protein is CASSVRLAGAFNEQFF. The base sequence is TGTGCCAGCAGTGTTCGGCTAGCGGGAGCATTCAATGAGCAGTTCTTC.